These 5 T cell receptor beta chains were sequenced from one sample in a study of cytomegalovirus exposure and HLA in healthy donors. 60 Vbeta and 13 Jbeta primers were used in PCR. Clones were sequenced by immunoSEQ multiplex PCR, and TCRdb holds only the in-frame ones, with some missing. The sample gives 90,000 to 100,000 clones, roughly 80% of which show up once; approximately 2% is in the top ten. The sequencing input was PBMCs. Source of these receptors: a man in his forties in good health and CMV-seronegative.

The chain uses TRBV5-1 and TRBJ1-1, with TRBD1 matching over 9 bases. The V gene's germline CDR1 is SGHRS and CDR2 YFSETQ. V lost 4 bases to trimming and J lost 12 bases; unmatched junction nucleotides: 19. The CDR3 length is 16 residues. CDR3 DNA sequence: TGCGCCAGCAGCGTGCTTGGGACAGGGACACAAACAACGTCTTTCTTT. Its protein product is CASSVLGTGTQTTSFF.

The gene calls are TRBV5-1 and TRBJ1-6, with D maybe TRBD1 (5 bases). V lost 3 bases and J lost 7, with 17 bases in between. The CDR3 sequence is 16 residues long. Per the germline V gene, CDR1 is SGHRS and CDR2 is YFSETQ. CDR3 region: CASSYGPGLTNSPLHF. The CDR3 nucleotides are TGCGCCAGCAGCTACGGACCGGGACTGACAAATTCACCCCTCCACTTT.

V and J are TRBV6-4 and TRBJ1-5; 8 bases are a match to TRBD1. Looked up from germline, CDR1 is MRHNA and CDR2 is SNTAGT. The CDR3 is 14 amino acids. V dropped 10 bases and J dropped 4; count of bases not matched to a gene: 9. The CDR3 DNA sequence: TGTGCCACTCCTATGGACAGGGAGAATCAGCCCCAGCATTTT. Amino acid sequence: CATPMDRENQPQHF.

The chain recombines TRBV19 with TRBJ2-7; 11 bases are shared with TRBD1. Unmatched junction bases numbered 5, after V lost 4 bases and J lost 6 bases. Germline-derived CDR1 and CDR2 are LNHDA and SQIVND (reference sequence). The CDR3 runs to 14 residues. Here the CDR3 reads CASSTDRGLGEQYF. The CDR3, as DNA: TGTGCCAGTAGTACGGACAGGGGGCTGGGCGAGCAGTACTTC.

V is TRBV6-5 and J is TRBJ2-1; tentatively, D is TRBD1 (6 bases). Germline assignment: CDR1 MNHEY and CDR2 SVGAGI. V was cut by 5 bases and J by 6 bases, with 11 bases left in between. The CDR3 is made up of 13 amino acids. The CDR3 protein is CASSGGEFNEQFF. CDR3 bases: TGTGCCAGCAGTGGGGGCGAGTTCAATGAGCAGTTCTTC.